The clone carrying this T cell receptor beta chain has at least ten counts. As yet, its antigen is unknown. The data stem from a study of glioma-infiltrating T cells. Study-level findings and limits: Tissue-blood divergence was below expectation in non-neoplastic patients, above in gliomas. Very few CDR3 sequences were shared between tissue and blood.

TCR alpha and beta CDR3 regions were amplified from RNA using iRepertoire nested multiplex PCR. For one-step reverse transcription and amplification, about 90-400 ng of tissue mRNA or PBMC total RNA was used. One entry per CDR3 protein results from TCRdb running MiXCR on the multiplex PCR reads. The top ten clones hold roughly two fifths of a sample with about 93,000 distinct CDR3 sequences, around 42% of them seen once. The TCR was taken from a human donor with low-grade glioma or glioblastoma, undergoing nonglioma brain surgery, or in good health (not recorded which). Sequencing input: glioma tissue, nonneoplastic brain tissue, or PBMCs (not recorded which).

The DNA of the CDR3 is TGTGCCAGTAGTATTTCTGGGACGTCGAACACTGAAGCTTTCTTT. As protein: CASSISGTSNTEAFF. The V gene is TRBV19, the J gene TRBJ1-1; a weak D match, TRBD1 (5 bases). Per germline, CDR1 LNHDA and CDR2 SQIVND (reference sequence). The CDR3 totals 15 residues. V lost 3 bases, J lost 1 base, and 12 bases lay in between.